The rows below give T cell receptor beta chains drawn from one sample of a study of cytomegalovirus exposure and HLA in healthy donors. The table came from immunoSEQ multiplex PCR; TCRdb's copy has only in-frame clones and leaves some out. The sample shows roughly 73,000 clones, roughly 84% of them seen only once. Sequencing was done on a sample of PBMCs. These receptors originate from a woman in her fifties or sixties in good health and CMV-seronegative. The CDR3 runs from the conserved cysteine through the conserved F or W. The order of the fields is V gene, clone size, D gene, J gene, CDR3 DNA, CDR3 protein. D genes are given only for firm matches. Not all rows give a size; the values are once, few, many and, for expanded clones, a class.

TRBV10-3	NA	TRBD1	TRBJ2-1	TGTGCCATCAGGTCAGGGGGCAATGAGCAGTTCTTC	CAIRSGGNEQFF
TRBV5-6	NA	TRBD1	TRBJ2-5	TGTGCCAGCAGCCGCTTGGGATATCAGGGGGAAAAACAAGAGACCCAGTACTTC	CASSRLGYQGEKQETQYF
TRBV6-5	NA	NA	TRBJ2-7	TGTGCCAGCAGTTCGGCTAGCGAAGGGAGAAACGAGCAGTACTTC	CASSSASEGRNEQYF
TRBV15	NA	NA	TRBJ2-6	TGTGCCACCAGCAGTGGGCATTCATCTCGGGCCAACGTCCTGACTTTC	CATSSGHSSRANVLTF
TRBV2	NA	NA	TRBJ2-5	TGTGCCAGCAGCTCTGACAGGAACCAAGAGACCCAGTACTTC	CASSSDRNQETQYF
TRBV28	few	NA	TRBJ1-5	TGTGCCAGCAGCATTCCCCCCAGGGTACGTAGCAATCAGCCCCAGCATTTT	CASSIPPRVRSNQPQHF
TRBV5-4	NA	NA	TRBJ2-6	TGTGCCAGCAGCAATCTACAGGGCCCCGGGGCCAACGTCCTGACTTTC	CASSNLQGPGANVLTF
TRBV28	NA	NA	TRBJ1-1	TGTGCCAGCAGTTTTCTCCAGGGTAAACTGAACACTGAAGCTTTCTTT	CASSFLQGKLNTEAFF
TRBV28	NA	TRBD1	TRBJ1-3	TGTGCCAGCAGTATAGACCGGACAGGATGGAGTGGAAACACCATATATTTT	CASSIDRTGWSGNTIYF
TRBV28	few	TRBD1	TRBJ1-5	TGTGCCAGCAGCCCAATGGGTGACAGGGCAACTCAGCCCCAGCATTTT	CASSPMGDRATQPQHF
TRBV5-4	NA	TRBD1	TRBJ1-2	TGTGCCAGCAGCCCTGGGACAGGGGGGAAGGGCTACACCTTC	CASSPGTGGKGYTF
TRBV7-9	few	NA	TRBJ2-1	TGTGCCAGCAGCTTAGGTTTAGGGGATGAGCAGTTCTTC	CASSLGLGDEQFF
TRBV21-1	NA	NA	TRBJ2-1	TGTGCCAGCAGCAAAGAGACTAGCGGGGGACATGGTGGCCATGAGCAGTTCTTC	CASSKETSGGHGGHEQFF
TRBV4-3	NA	TRBD1	TRBJ1-1	TGCGCCAGCAGCCAAACTGACAGGGCCGGCACTGAAGCTTTCTTT	CASSQTDRAGTEAFF
TRBV18	NA	NA	TRBJ1-4	TGTGCCAGCTCACCACCGATCCTAGCCGAAAAACTGTTTTTT	CASSPPILAEKLFF
TRBV7-9	NA	NA	TRBJ1-2	TGTGCCAGCAGCTTAGACGGGGTTAACTATGGCTACACCTTC	CASSLDGVNYGYTF
TRBV13	once	NA	TRBJ2-5	TGTGCCAGCACCCGCGGCCAAGAGACCCAGTACTTC	CASTRGQETQYF
TRBV21-1	NA	NA	TRBJ2-2	TGTGCCAGCAGCAAAGCGCTAGGACTAGCGGGGGGAACCGGGGAGCTGTTTTTT	CASSKALGLAGGTGELFF
TRBV6-1	NA	TRBD2	TRBJ2-5	TGTGCCAGCAGTGCGGGAGCGGGAGGGCCTGTCCGAGAGACCCAGTACTTC	CASSAGAGGPVRETQYF
TRBV10-2	NA	NA	TRBJ1-5	TGCGCCAGCAGTGAGTATCGGGGGAGCCATCAGCCCCAGCATTTT	CASSEYRGSHQPQHF
TRBV2	NA	TRBD2	TRBJ2-2	TGTGCCAGCAGTGAGGGGCTAGCGGGCTCCGGGGAGCTGTTTTTT	CASSEGLAGSGELFF
TRBV2	NA	NA	TRBJ2-2	TGTGCCAGCAGTGGACAGATGAACACCGGGGAGCTGTTTTTT	CASSGQMNTGELFF
TRBV28	NA	TRBD1	TRBJ1-4	TGTGCCAGCAGCACGGCGGTTTGGCAGGGGGATGAAAAACTGTTTTTT	CASSTAVWQGDEKLFF
TRBV6-5	NA	TRBD1	TRBJ1-5	TGTGCCAGCAGTTACGATGGACAGGGCAATCAGCCCCAGCATTTT	CASSYDGQGNQPQHF
TRBV5-1	once	TRBD1	TRBJ2-2	TGCGCCAGCAGCGGAAGCGGACAGGGTAACACCGGGGAGCTGTTTTTT	CASSGSGQGNTGELFF
TRBV2	few	NA	TRBJ1-1	TGTGCCAGCAGTGAAAGGGGCGGCCTGAACACTGAAGCTTTCTTT	CASSERGGLNTEAFF
TRBV18	NA	TRBD1	TRBJ1-1	TGTGCCAGCTCACCACCGGTGGGACAGGGCTTTGAAGCTTTCTTT	CASSPPVGQGFEAFF
TRBV29-1	few	TRBD2	TRBJ2-5	TGCACCGCGGGGGAAGAGACCCAGTACTTC	CTAGEETQYF
TRBV19	NA	NA	TRBJ2-3	TGTGCCAGTAGTATTATTTCGGCCCGGGGGAAGTGGGGGAGCACAGATACGCAGTATTTT	CASSIISARGKWGSTDTQYF
TRBV5-1	NA	TRBD1	TRBJ2-1	TGCGCCAGCAGCTTGGAGGACAGGGATTGGGATGAGCAGTTCTTC	CASSLEDRDWDEQFF
TRBV7-9	once	TRBD1	TRBJ2-1	TGTGCCAGCAGCTTCACAGGGGGAAATGAGCAGTTCTTC	CASSFTGGNEQFF
TRBV4-1	NA	TRBD2	TRBJ2-3	TGCGCCAGCAGCCATGATTCGACTAGCATGTCAGATACGCAGTATTTT	CASSHDSTSMSDTQYF
TRBV19	NA	NA	TRBJ2-7	TGTGCCAGTAGCCGACAGGATCCCTCCTACGAGCAGTACTTC	CASSRQDPSYEQYF
TRBV6-5	NA	TRBD1	TRBJ2-5	TGTGCCAGCAGCTCGGGACAGGGGTACCAAGAGACCCAGTACTTC	CASSSGQGYQETQYF
TRBV4-3	once	NA	TRBJ1-2	TGCGCCAGCAGCCAAGAACCAGGGAACTATGGCTACACCTTC	CASSQEPGNYGYTF
TRBV11-3	NA	NA	TRBJ2-7	TGTGCCAGCAGCTTAGGTGCGCAGGGGGGCGAGCAGTACTTC	CASSLGAQGGEQYF
TRBV4-1	NA	TRBD1	TRBJ1-1	TGCGCCAGCAGCCAACCAATCGGGACAGGGTACACTGAAGCTTTCTTT	CASSQPIGTGYTEAFF
TRBV15	NA	TRBD1	TRBJ2-5	TGTGCCACCACGGACAGGGAAAAAGAGACCCAGTACTTC	CATTDREKETQYF
TRBV4-1	NA	NA	TRBJ2-3	TGCGCCAGCAGCCAAATTAATATCGTAAGCACAGATACGCAGTATTTT	CASSQINIVSTDTQYF
TRBV4-3	NA	TRBD1	TRBJ2-3	TGCGCCAGCAGCCAAGCCACAGGGGAGCCAGATACGCAGTATTTT	CASSQATGEPDTQYF
TRBV4-2	few	TRBD1	TRBJ1-1	TGTGCCAGCAGCCAGGAAAGAGTAGGACAGGGGAAGACTGAAGCTTTCTTT	CASSQERVGQGKTEAFF
TRBV19	NA	NA	TRBJ1-6	TGTGCCAGTAGTATTACAGGGCTTGGAGAAAAACCCCTCCACTTT	CASSITGLGEKPLHF
TRBV6-6	once	TRBD1	TRBJ2-6	TGTGCCGGGGGGACAGGCCGAGAATCTGGGGCCAACGTCCTGACTTTC	CAGGTGRESGANVLTF
TRBV6-4	NA	NA	TRBJ2-1	TGTGCCAGCAGCGCCGACAGATACAATGAGCAGTTCTTC	CASSADRYNEQFF
TRBV29-1	NA	TRBD1	TRBJ2-1	TGCAGCGTTTCGGACAGGGGGGAGGGTATTCGTTTCTTC	CSVSDRGEGIRFF
TRBV9	NA	NA	TRBJ1-1	TGTGCCAGCAGCGTTTTACGCGACACTGAAGCTTTCTTT	CASSVLRDTEAFF
TRBV19	NA	NA	TRBJ2-2	TGTGCCAGTAGTATAGAGGGCAGGGGAGGGGAGCTGTTTTTT	CASSIEGRGGELFF
TRBV6-6	few	TRBD1	TRBJ1-1	TGTGCCAGCAGTTTAGATAATACAGGGGTCGCTTTCTTT	CASSLDNTGVAFF